The present entry profiles one TCR beta chain with its context. This sample stems from a study of blood T cell repertoires in COVID-19. At the level of the study: Sites in the United States, Italy and Spain provided acute and convalescent COVID-19 samples.

Germline lookup yields CDR1 KGHDR and CDR2 SFDVKD. The CDR3 loop spans 15 amino acids. Trimming took 2 bases from V and 2 from J; bases not matched to a gene: 4. The method was immunoSEQ multiplex PCR; TCRdb's version includes in-frame clones alone and lacks a portion of them. The sample holds 150,000 to 200,000 clones; 70% to 90% are singletons and the top ten take nearly 8.5%. The receptor comes from a man aged 55 to 69 with acute or convalescent COVID-19. What was sequenced was peripheral blood. This sequence joins TRBV24-1 and TRBJ1-2; 7 nucleotides match TRBD1. CDR3: CATSDSAGGNYGYTF. In DNA, the CDR3 is TGTGCCACCAGTGATTCGGCAGGGGGGAACTATGGCTACACCTTC.